Listed below are T cell receptor beta chains from one sample, sequenced in a study of blood T cell repertoires in COVID-19. Assay: immunoSEQ multiplex PCR; the TCRdb copy retains only in-frame clones and omits some. The table includes about 290,000 clones, 80% to 90% detected once. Sequenced material: peripheral blood. These TCRs come from a woman in her twenties or thirties with active or convalescent COVID-19. The CDR3 runs from the conserved cysteine through the conserved F or W. D genes are given only for firm matches. Not every row has a clone size; where given, it reads once, few, many or a size class.

abundance,d_gene,j_gene,v_gene,CDR3nt,CDR3aa
-,-,TRBJ2-3,TRBV24-1,TGTGCCACCAGCTCAACGGACGGGGTTAACGCGCAGTATTTT,CATSSTDGVNAQYF
-,-,TRBJ1-5,TRBV11-2,TGTGCCAGCAGCTTCACAGGGAGCAATCAGCCCCAGCATTTT,CASSFTGSNQPQHF
-,-,TRBJ1-3,TRBV7-2,TGTGCCAGCAGCCCTGGGAGGGAGAGCACCATATATTTT,CASSPGRESTIYF
-,-,TRBJ2-1,TRBV5-1,TGCGCCAGCAGCCCGGTCGAAGGACAGAAGTACAATGAGCAGTTCTTC,CASSPVEGQKYNEQFF
few,TRBD1,TRBJ1-2,TRBV19,TGTGCCAGTAGTGTCGGGACAGGCATCTATGGCTACACCTTC,CASSVGTGIYGYTF
-,-,TRBJ1-3,TRBV21-1,TGTGCCAGCAGCAAAATGGGCAGGGGTTTGGAGAACACCATATATTTT,CASSKMGRGLENTIYF
-,TRBD1,TRBJ1-6,TRBV12-3/TRBV12-4,TGTGCCAGCAGTTTAGGACAGGGGTCACCCCTCCACTTT,CASSLGQGSPLHF
-,-,TRBJ2-1,TRBV12-3/TRBV12-4,TGTGCCAGCAGTTTAGTCCTCAATGAGCAGTTCTTC,CASSLVLNEQFF
few,-,TRBJ1-2,TRBV4-1,TGCGCCAGCAGCCCCACCCGCCTACAGGGTATTGGCTACACCTTC,CASSPTRLQGIGYTF
-,-,TRBJ1-1,TRBV3-1/TRBV3-2,TGTGCCAGCAGCCGACGACAGCCGCCCACTGAAGCTTTCTTT,CASSRRQPPTEAFF
-,-,TRBJ2-7,TRBV28,TGTGCCAGCACGAGCTCCTACGAGCAGTACTTC,CASTSSYEQYF
many,-,TRBJ1-1,TRBV6-2/TRBV6-3,TGTGCCAGCAGTTACGTTAGAGGGGGAGCCGAGGCCACTGAAGCTTTCTTT,CASSYVRGGAEATEAFF